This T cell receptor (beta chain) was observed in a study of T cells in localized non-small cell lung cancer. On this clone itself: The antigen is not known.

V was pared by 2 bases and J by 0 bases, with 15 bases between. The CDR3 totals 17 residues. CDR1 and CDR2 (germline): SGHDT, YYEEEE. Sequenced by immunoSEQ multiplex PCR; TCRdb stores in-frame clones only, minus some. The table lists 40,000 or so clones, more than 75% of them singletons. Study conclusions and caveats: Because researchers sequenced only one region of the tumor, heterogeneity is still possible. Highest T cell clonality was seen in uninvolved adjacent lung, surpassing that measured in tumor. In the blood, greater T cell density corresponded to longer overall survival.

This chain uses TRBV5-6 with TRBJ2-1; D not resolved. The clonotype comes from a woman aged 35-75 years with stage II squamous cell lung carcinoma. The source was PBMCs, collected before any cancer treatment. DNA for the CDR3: TGTGCCAGCAGCTTTCCCGATTCAGGCCCCTCCTACAATGAGCAGTTCTTC. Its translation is CASSFPDSGPSYNEQFF.